A single sample is the source of the 24 T cell receptor beta chains below, sequenced in a study of shared clonotypes between healthy human individuals. Data came from immunoSEQ multiplex PCR; TCRdb stores just in-frame clones and leaves some out. Altogether 2 million to 3 million clones are present, 93% being singletons, with the ten largest covering about 0.39%. Material: naive CD4+ T cells from PBMCs. As to subset: CD45RA+ positively selected. Receptors originate from a man between 18 and 35 years old in good health. Some clones in this sample may be carry-over from other donors' samples.

With respect to this clone: Other DNA sequences within the sample encode an identical CDR3. The V and J genes are TRBV28 and TRBJ1-1, with 10 bases that match TRBD1. Germline CDR1 reads MDHEN; CDR2 reads SYDVKM. The CDR3 loop spans 14 amino acids. The J segment lost 5 bases and the V segment lost 4 bases, leaving 4 bases of the junction unmatched. The CDR3 nucleotides read TGTGCCAGCAGTTCTGGGACAGGGGATACTGAAGCTTTCTTT. This sequence encodes CASSSGTGDTEAFF.

V and J are TRBV18 and TRBJ1-2, with D tentatively TRBD1 (5 bases). The germline V gene has CDR1 KGHSH and CDR2 LQKENI. V shed 3 bases and J shed 10 bases, with 15 bases lying between them. The CDR3 is 13 residues long. The CDR3, as DNA: TGTGCCAGCTCACCCGACAGTAAATCGTACTACACCTTC. Protein sequence: CASSPDSKSYYTF.

This clone was detected only once. The chain couples TRBV20-1 to TRBJ1-1; tentatively, D is TRBD1 (5 bases). From germline, CDR1 is DFQATT and CDR2 SNEGSKA (reference sequence). V was clipped by 6 bases and J by 5 bases, with 10 bases between them. This CDR3 region has 11 residues. CDR3 sequence (DNA): TGCAGTGCAAAGAAGGGGACTGAAGCTTTCTTT. Translation: CSAKKGTEAFF.

This clone was picked up one time. The chain uses TRBV29-1 and TRBJ2-3, with D uncertain. Trimming pared 7 bases from V and 3 bases from J, leaving 14 bases between. Per the germline V gene, CDR1 is SQVTM and CDR2 is ANQGSEA. This CDR3 is 13 amino acids long. CDR3 bases: TGCAGCGGAGCTATCGTCGTGACAGATACGCAGTATTTT. Its translation is CSGAIVVTDTQYF.

This rearrangement joins TRBV9 to TRBJ2-7; D could derive from TRBD1 or TRBD2 (5 bases each). V gave up 3 bases and J gave up 0 bases, with 13 bases separating them. Per germline, CDR1 SGDLS and CDR2 YYNGEE. This CDR3 contains 15 residues. The CDR3 sequence: CASSAGTVPSYEQYF. The CDR3 DNA sequence: TGTGCCAGCAGCGCCGGGACGGTTCCCTCCTACGAGCAGTACTTC.

The rearrangement uses TRBV14 and TRBJ2-2, with 8 bases fitting TRBD1. There are 16 residues in the CDR3. Germline CDR1 SGHDN, CDR2 FVKESK. V trimming: 3 bases; J trimming: 4 bases; junction bases outside the gene matches: 7. CDR3 sequence reads: CASSQGRGLVTGELFF. CDR3 sequence (DNA): TGTGCCAGCAGCCAGGGCAGGGGGCTGGTCACCGGGGAGCTGTTTTTT.

This chain joins TRBV5-5 and TRBJ2-7; TRBD2 aligns across 8 bases. The CDR3 covers 13 residues. Looked up from germline, CDR1 is SGHKS and CDR2 is YYEKEE (reference sequence). The V and J ends lost 4 bases and 12 bases, in that order; junction bases with no gene match: 12. The CDR3 sequence: CASSPIAGNMMYF. CDR3 sequence (DNA): TGTGCCAGCAGCCCGATAGCGGGGAATATGATGTACTTC. The full variable domain, in which reference TRBV5-5 and TRBJ2-7 provide the parts outside the CDR3, is DAGVTQSPTHLIKTRGQQVTLRCSPISGHKSVSWYQQVLGQGPQFIFQYYEKEERGRGNFPDRFSARQFPNYSSELNVNALLLGDSALYLCASSPIAGNMMYFGPGTRLTVT.

The chain has TRBV28 and TRBJ2-7; TRBD1 matches 7 bases. The CDR3 is 15 residues long. Germline-derived CDR1 and CDR2 are MDHEN and SYDVKM. J lost 2 bases, V lost 2 bases, and 6 bases had no gene match. CDR3 in DNA: TGTGCCAGCAGTTTACCCCGAACAGGGGCCTACGAGCAGTACTTC. It translates to CASSLPRTGAYEQYF.

The rearrangement uses TRBV7-2 and TRBJ2-2; maybe TRBD1 (6 bases). Trimming removed 10 bases at V and 1 base at J, with 13 bases between. This CDR3 comprises 14 residues. Germline values: CDR1 SGHTA, CDR2 FQGNSA. CDR3 in DNA: TGTGCCACGGGACATAGACGGAACACCGGGGAGCTGTTTTTT. This encodes CATGHRRNTGELFF.

V and J are TRBV28 and TRBJ2-2; perhaps TRBD2 as D (5 bases). Deletions cut 7 bases from V and 5 bases from J, with 17 bases between. Germline V lookup: CDR1 MDHEN, CDR2 SYDVKM. The CDR3 runs to 15 residues. The CDR3 protein is CASTDPGSSTGELFF. The CDR3 coding sequence is TGTGCCAGCACCGATCCGGGGTCCTCGACCGGGGAGCTGTTTTTT.

This chain uses TRBV28 with TRBJ2-7, with TRBD1 matching 9 bases. The germline V gene encodes CDR1 MDHEN and CDR2 SYDVKM. There are 15 residues in the CDR3. V was clipped by 5 bases and J by 6 bases; unmatched bases: 11. CDR3 region: CASSPSGTGPGEQYF. The CDR3 DNA reads TGTGCCAGCAGTCCCTCCGGGACAGGGCCGGGCGAGCAGTACTTC.

DNA of the CDR3: TGCGCCAGCAGCCTCCGGGACAGGGCTCTCCTCGATACGCAGTATTTT. Translated: CASSLRDRALLDTQYF. This chain connects TRBV4-1 to TRBJ2-3, with 9 positions matching TRBD1. The trim removed 4 bases at V and 6 bases at J, leaving 11 bases unmatched. The length of the CDR3 is 16 residues. CDR1 is MGHRA, CDR2 YSYEKL, per germline.

This clone has only a few counts. The sample contains more than one DNA sequence encoding this CDR3. This chain uses TRBV7-9 with TRBJ1-1; a possible D gene is TRBD1 (6 bases). The V end was cut by 1 base, the J end by 5 bases, with 8 bases between. This CDR3 region has 13 residues. CDR1 and CDR2 (germline): SEHNR, FQNEAQ (reference sequence). CDR3 in DNA: TGTGCCAGCAGCTTAGAAGGGGGAACTGAAGCTTTCTTT. Its translation is CASSLEGGTEAFF.

The chain recombines TRBV18 with TRBJ1-3; D might be TRBD1 (5 bases). The V end was cut by 5 bases, the J end by 3 bases, with 14 bases between. The germline V gene has CDR1 KGHSH and CDR2 LQKENI. The CDR3 contains 15 residues. The CDR3 spells CASSYGGQGGNTIYF. DNA of the CDR3: TGTGCCAGCTCATACGGAGGGCAGGGTGGAAACACCATATATTTT.

This clone occurred once. The chain is built from TRBV28 and TRBJ1-1; D unclear. V lost 3 bases to trimming and J lost 0 bases, with 11 bases between them. This CDR3 is 15 amino acids long. Germline V CDR1 and CDR2: MDHEN, SYDVKM. In DNA, the CDR3 is TGTGCCAGCAGTTTCCCCCGACAAATGAACACTGAAGCTTTCTTT. Its translation: CASSFPRQMNTEAFF.

The chain recombines TRBV5-5 with TRBJ1-5, with no clear D. CDR1 and CDR2 from the germline V gene are SGHKS and YYEKEE (reference sequence). The CDR3 runs 17 residues. Trimming cost V 1 base and J 0 bases, with 14 bases left between them. CDR3 sequence (DNA): TGTGCCAGCAGCTTGTTGAGACGTCCGAATAGCAATCAGCCCCAGCATTTT. Translating it yields CASSLLRRPNSNQPQHF.

The gene calls are TRBV18 and TRBJ1-1; D remains unclear. Germline CDR1 and CDR2: KGHSH and LQKENI. The V end lost 7 bases, the J end lost 1 base, and 10 bases lay between the germline ends. The length of the CDR3 is 13 residues. In nucleotides, the CDR3 is TGTGCCAGCTTGTCCCTATGGAACACTGAAGCTTTCTTT. Translated: CASLSLWNTEAFF.

The chain couples TRBV27 to TRBJ2-5, with 8 bases fitting TRBD2. Germline CDR1 reads MNHEY; CDR2 reads SMNVEV (reference sequence). Trimming at V came to 3 bases and at J to 4 bases, leaving 1 base not matched to a gene. CDR3 length equals 13 residues. CDR3 region: CASSFAGGETQYF. The DNA for the CDR3 is TGTGCCAGCAGTTTTGCGGGAGGAGAGACCCAGTACTTC.

This chain connects TRBV7-6 to TRBJ1-1; no definite D call. The germline V and J ends were trimmed by 5 bases and 0 bases, with 13 bases remaining between them. The CDR3 spans 15 residues. Germline V gene sequence: CDR1 SGHVS, CDR2 FNYEAQ. CDR3 sequence: CASSQDKGMNTEAFF. CDR3 DNA sequence: TGTGCCAGCAGCCAAGATAAGGGTATGAACACTGAAGCTTTCTTT.

This sequence joins TRBV4-1 and TRBJ1-1, with 8 bases lining up with TRBD1. V lost 0 bases to trimming and J lost 1 base; unmatched junction nucleotides: 10. In germline, CDR1 is MGHRA, CDR2 YSYEKL. The CDR3 is 18 amino acids. The DNA for the CDR3 is TGCGCCAGCAGCCAAGATAGGCAGGGGGCTAGGGGGAACACTGAAGCTTTCTTT. This codes for CASSQDRQGARGNTEAFF.

V usage is TRBV5-1 and J usage is TRBJ2-7; tentatively, D is TRBD1 (5 bases). Germline assignment: CDR1 SGHRS and CDR2 YFSETQ. V was pared by 4 bases and J by 2 bases, with 10 bases between. This CDR3 contains 13 residues. The chain's CDR3 is CASSVQGTYEQYF. In nucleotides, the CDR3 is TGCGCCAGCAGCGTCCAGGGAACCTACGAGCAGTACTTC.

The genes are TRBV5-1 and TRBJ1-4, with D uncertain. The CDR3 is made up of 15 amino acids. The V and J ends lost 5 bases and 8 bases respectively, with 19 bases between them. Germline CDR1 and CDR2: SGHRS and YFSETQ. CDR3 in DNA: TGCGCCAGCAGTCAAGAAACCGGGATGGGAGAAAAACTGTTTTTT. Protein sequence: CASSQETGMGEKLFF.

The V gene is TRBV6-6, the J gene TRBJ2-7, with D maybe TRBD1 (6 bases). The length of the CDR3 is 14 residues. Trimming cost V 5 bases and J 3 bases, with 14 bases left between them. Per germline, CDR1 MNHNY and CDR2 SVGAGI (reference sequence). The CDR3 DNA sequence: TGTGCCAGCAGTGAGGACAGTTTTAACTACGAGCAGTACTTC. It yields the protein CASSEDSFNYEQYF.

This clone was observed a single time. The chain combines TRBV6-1 with TRBJ1-1; D remains unclear. Germline lookup yields CDR1 MNHNS and CDR2 SASEGT. The CDR3 length is 14 residues. The V gene lost 6 bases and the J gene lost 5 bases, with 16 bases spanning the gap. In DNA, the CDR3 is TGTGCCAGCAGCCTTACAGACGGGTTGACTGAAGCTTTCTTT. Translation gives CASSLTDGLTEAFF.